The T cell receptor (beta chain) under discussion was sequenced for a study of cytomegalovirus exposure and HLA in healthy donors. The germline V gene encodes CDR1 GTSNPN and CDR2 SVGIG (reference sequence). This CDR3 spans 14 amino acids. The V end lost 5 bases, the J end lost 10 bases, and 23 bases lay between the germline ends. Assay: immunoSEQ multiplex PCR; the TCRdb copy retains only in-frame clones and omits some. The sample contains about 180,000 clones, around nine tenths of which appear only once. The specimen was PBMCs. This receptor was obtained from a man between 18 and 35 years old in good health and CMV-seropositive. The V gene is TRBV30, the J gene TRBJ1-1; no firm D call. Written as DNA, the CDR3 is TGTGCCTGGTTTCCTCATGGAGGTCGGGGTGGAGCTTTCTTT. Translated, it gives CAWFPHGGRGGAFF.